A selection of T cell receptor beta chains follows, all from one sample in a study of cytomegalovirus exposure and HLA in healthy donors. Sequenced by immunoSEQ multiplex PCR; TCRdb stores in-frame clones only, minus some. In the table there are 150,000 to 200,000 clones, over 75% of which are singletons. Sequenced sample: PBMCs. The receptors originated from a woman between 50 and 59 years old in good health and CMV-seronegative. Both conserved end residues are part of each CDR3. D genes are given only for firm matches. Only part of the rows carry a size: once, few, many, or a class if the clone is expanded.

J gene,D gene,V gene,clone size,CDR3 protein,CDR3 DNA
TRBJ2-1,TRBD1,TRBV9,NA,CASSETGINEQFF,TGTGCCAGCAGCGAGACAGGGATCAATGAGCAGTTCTTC
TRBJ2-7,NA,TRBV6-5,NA,CASSLVGEVNEQYF,TGTGCCAGCAGTTTAGTGGGAGAAGTGAACGAGCAGTACTTC
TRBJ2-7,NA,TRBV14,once,CASSQGPTPLYEQYF,TGTGCCAGCAGCCAAGGGCCAACCCCCCTCTACGAGCAGTACTTC
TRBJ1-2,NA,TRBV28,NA,CASTRGGNSYGYTF,TGTGCCAGCACCCGGGGGGGGAACAGTTATGGCTACACCTTC
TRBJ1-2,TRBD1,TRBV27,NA,CASRGQGTYGYTF,TGTGCCAGCAGGGGACAGGGGACCTATGGCTACACCTTC
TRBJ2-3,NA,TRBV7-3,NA,CASRNQAVSTDTQYF,TGTGCCAGCAGAAACCAAGCGGTGAGCACAGATACGCAGTATTTT
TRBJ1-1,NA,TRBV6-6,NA,CASSAAGLMNTEAFF,TGTGCCAGCAGTGCCGCGGGCCTCATGAACACTGAAGCTTTCTTT
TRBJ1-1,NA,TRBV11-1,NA,CASSFSDRNTEAFF,TGTGCCAGCAGCTTCTCGGACAGGAACACTGAAGCTTTCTTT
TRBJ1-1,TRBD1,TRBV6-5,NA,CASKRQGANTEAFF,TGTGCCAGCAAGAGGCAGGGGGCAAACACTGAAGCCTTCTTT
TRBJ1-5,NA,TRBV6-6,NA,CASRHGVRGNQPQHF,TGTGCCAGCAGACATGGGGTCAGGGGCAATCAGCCCCAGCATTTT
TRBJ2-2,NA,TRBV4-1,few,CASSQDPGSNTGELFF,TGCGCCAGCAGCCAAGATCCCGGGAGCAACACCGGGGAGCTGTTTTTT
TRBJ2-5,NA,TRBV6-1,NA,CASSEGGGTETQYF,TGTGCCAGCAGTGAAGGAGGAGGGACGGAGACCCAGTACTTC
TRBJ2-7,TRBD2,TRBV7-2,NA,CASSLNPSGTYGRQYF,TGTGCCAGCAGCTTAAACCCTAGCGGGACATACGGAAGGCAGTACTTC
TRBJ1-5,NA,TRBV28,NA,CASRPSHQSQHF,TGTGCCAGCAGACCCTCGCACCAGTCCCAGCATTTT
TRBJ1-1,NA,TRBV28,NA,CASSPPQGGEAFF,TGTGCCAGCAGCCCTCCACAGGGAGGGGAAGCTTTCTTT